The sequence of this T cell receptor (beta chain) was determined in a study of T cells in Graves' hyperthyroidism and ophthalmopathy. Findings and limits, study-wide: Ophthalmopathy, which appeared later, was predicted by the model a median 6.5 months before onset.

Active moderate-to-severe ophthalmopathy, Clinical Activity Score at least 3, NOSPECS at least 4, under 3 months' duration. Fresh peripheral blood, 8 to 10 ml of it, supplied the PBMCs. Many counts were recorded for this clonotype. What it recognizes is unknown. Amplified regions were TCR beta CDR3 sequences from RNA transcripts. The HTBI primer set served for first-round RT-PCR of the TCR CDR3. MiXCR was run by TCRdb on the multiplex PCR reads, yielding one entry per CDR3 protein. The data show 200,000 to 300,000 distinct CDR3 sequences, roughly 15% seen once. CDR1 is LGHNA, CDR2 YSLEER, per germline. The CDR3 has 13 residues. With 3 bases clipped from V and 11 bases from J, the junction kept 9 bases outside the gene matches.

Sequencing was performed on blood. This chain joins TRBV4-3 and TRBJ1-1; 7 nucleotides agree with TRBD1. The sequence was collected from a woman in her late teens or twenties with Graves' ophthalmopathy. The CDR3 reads CASSHATGDAAFF. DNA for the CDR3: TGCGCCAGCAGCCATGCTACAGGGGATGCGGCTTTCTTT.